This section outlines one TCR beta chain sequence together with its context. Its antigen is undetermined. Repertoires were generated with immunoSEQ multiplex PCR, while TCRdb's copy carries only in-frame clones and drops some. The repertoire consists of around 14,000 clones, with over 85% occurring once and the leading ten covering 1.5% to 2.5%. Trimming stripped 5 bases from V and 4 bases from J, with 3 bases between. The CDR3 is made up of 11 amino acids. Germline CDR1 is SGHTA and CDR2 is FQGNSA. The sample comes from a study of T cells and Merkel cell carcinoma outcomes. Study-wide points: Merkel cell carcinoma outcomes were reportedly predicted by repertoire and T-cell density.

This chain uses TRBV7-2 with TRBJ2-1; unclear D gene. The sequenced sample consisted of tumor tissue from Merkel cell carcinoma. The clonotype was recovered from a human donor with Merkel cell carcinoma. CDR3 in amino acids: CASSPYNEQFF. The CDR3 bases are TGTGCCAGCAGCCCTTACAATGAGCAGTTCTTC. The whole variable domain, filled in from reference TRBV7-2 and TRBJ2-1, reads GAGVSQSPSNKVTEKGKDVELRCDPISGHTALYWYRQSLGQGLEFLIYFQGNSAPDKSGLPSDRFSAERTGGSVSTLTIQRTQQEDSAVYLCASSPYNEQFFGPGTRLTVL.